This passage covers 14 T cell receptor beta chains from one sample sequenced in a study of blood T cell repertoires in COVID-19. Produced via immunoSEQ multiplex PCR; TCRdb's table is partial and in-frame only. The profile shows about 130,000 clones, about four fifths of them singletons. The sequencing sample was made of peripheral blood. These receptors all stem from a man aged 55 to 69 with acute or convalescent COVID-19.

The chain joins TRBV28 to TRBJ1-5; possible D gene TRBD1, 5 bases. V was shortened by 8 bases and J by 3 bases, with 23 bases between the two germline ends. CDR1 is MDHEN and CDR2 is SYDVKM in the germline V gene. The CDR3 loop spans 17 amino acids. The CDR3 reads CASVIGGAGWDNQPQHF. The CDR3 DNA is TGTGCCAGCGTCATAGGCGGGGCTGGTTGGGACAATCAGCCCCAGCATTTT. Complete variable domain (other parts from reference TRBV28 and TRBJ1-5): DVKVTQSSRYLVKRTGEKVFLECVQDMDHENMFWYRQDPGLGLRLIYFSYDVKMKEKGDIPEGYSVSREKKERFSLILESASTNQTSMYLCASVIGGAGWDNQPQHFGDGTRLSIL.

This clone showed up just a few times. This sequence joins TRBV30 and TRBJ2-2; 11 positions match TRBD2. The CDR3 consists of 15 residues. Per the germline V gene, CDR1 is GTSNPN and CDR2 is SVGIG (reference sequence). The ends lost 3 bases at V and 4 bases at J; junction bases unmatched: 4. In nucleotides, the CDR3 is TGTGCCTGGAGGAATAGCGGGAGGGCCACCGGGGAGCTGTTTTTT. Its protein is CAWRNSGRATGELFF.

V and J are TRBV15 and TRBJ1-3; no firm D call. Trimming stripped 0 bases from V and 4 bases from J, with 4 bases between. The germline V gene encodes CDR1 LNHNV and CDR2 YYDKDF (reference sequence). This CDR3 has 13 amino acids. DNA for the CDR3: TGTGCCACCAGCAGAGATCCGGGAAACACCATATATTTT. Amino acids: CATSRDPGNTIYF.

The gene calls are TRBV28 and TRBJ1-2; TRBD1 matches at 8 bases. The CDR3 loop spans 14 amino acids. Trimming cost V 5 bases and J 4 bases; bases outside gene matches: 6. The germline V gene encodes CDR1 MDHEN and CDR2 SYDVKM. CDR3 in DNA: TGTGCCAGCAGTCAGGGGACAGGATTCTATGGCTACACCTTC. It encodes CASSQGTGFYGYTF.

The chain combines TRBV5-1 with TRBJ1-1; D is perhaps TRBD1 (5 bases). The length of the CDR3 is 15 residues. The V end was cut by 0 bases, the J end by 6 bases, with 15 bases between. Germline CDR1 is SGHRS and CDR2 is YFSETQ. The CDR3 DNA is TGCGCCAGCAGCTTGGAGGGGACTCCGTGGCCTGAAGCTTTCTTT. Translated: CASSLEGTPWPEAFF.

This chain uses TRBV6-5 with TRBJ1-5; 8 nucleotides agree with TRBD1. The germline V gene has CDR1 MNHEY and CDR2 SVGAGI. Trimming removed 6 bases from V and 6 bases from J; junction bases left unmatched: 10. The CDR3 contains 15 residues. The CDR3 region has the DNA TGTGCCAGCAGACCCGGACAGGGTAGAAGTCAGCCCCAGCATTTT. It is translated as CASRPGQGRSQPQHF.

The chain couples TRBV6-6 to TRBJ2-7; 8 bases fit TRBD2. Germline V CDR1 and CDR2: MNHNY, SVGAGI (reference sequence). V was clipped by 7 bases and J by 2 bases; unmatched bases: 4. The CDR3 is 13 amino acids. CDR3 protein: CASNGGGTYEQYF. For the CDR3, the DNA is TGTGCCAGCAACGGGGGGGGAACCTACGAGCAGTACTTC.

J is TRBJ2-4 and V is TRBV13, with D perhaps matching TRBD2 (6 bases). The V gene lost 1 base and the J gene lost 3 bases, with 16 bases spanning the gap. CDR3 length: 17 residues. Germline V gives CDR1 PRHDT, CDR2 FYEKMQ (reference sequence). For the CDR3, the DNA is TGTGCCAGCAGCTTAGTGGTTGGATTAGCGGACAAAAACATTCAGTACTTC. Protein: CASSLVVGLADKNIQYF.

This clone was seen a single time. This sequence joins TRBV6-6 and TRBJ1-1; a weak D match, TRBD1 (6 bases). Germline CDR1 and CDR2: MNHNY and SVGAGI (reference sequence). The CDR3 runs 14 residues. Trimming removed 0 bases at V and 3 bases at J, with 8 bases between. This CDR3 is CASSYSNRDTEAFF. The CDR3 nucleotides are TGTGCCAGCAGTTACTCTAACAGGGACACTGAAGCTTTCTTT.

The chain combines TRBV25-1 with TRBJ1-2; unclear D gene. V was clipped by 6 bases and J by 2 bases, with 22 bases between them. The CDR3 has 17 amino acids. Per germline, CDR1 MGHDK and CDR2 SYGVNS. Here the CDR3 reads CASSPRIDSGWNYGYTF. DNA of the CDR3: TGTGCCAGCAGCCCGCGCATCGACTCCGGATGGAACTATGGCTACACCTTC.

With regard to this clone: Other DNA sequences in the sample encode the same CDR3. The V call is TRBV28, the J call TRBJ1-5; possible D gene TRBD1, 6 bases. V was trimmed by 2 bases and J by 4 bases, leaving 12 bases between them. The CDR3 runs to 15 residues. Germline values: CDR1 MDHEN, CDR2 SYDVKM. The CDR3 region is CASSLTGGTNQPQHF. CDR3 DNA: TGTGCCAGCAGTTTAACGGGGGGCACAAATCAGCCCCAGCATTTT.

This clone was recorded a few times. The genes are TRBV7-9 and TRBJ2-3; D unresolved. This CDR3 is built from 14 residues. Germline values: CDR1 SEHNR, CDR2 FQNEAQ (reference sequence). V shed 4 bases and J shed 2 bases, with 10 bases lying between them. The CDR3 DNA reads TGTGCCAGCAGCTCCCCCCGAGACACAGATACGCAGTATTTT. It encodes CASSSPRDTDTQYF.

The J gene is TRBJ2-3, the V gene TRBV10-3; TRBD2 is a possible D gene (6 bases). The CDR3 is made up of 16 amino acids. Germline CDR1 is ENHRY and CDR2 is SYGVKD. Trimming shortened V by 7 bases and J by 1 base, and 18 bases separated the two germline ends. The CDR3 DNA reads as TGTGCCATCAAAGGGGACTCAACGACGGGCACAGATACGCAGTATTTT. This gives the protein CAIKGDSTTGTDTQYF.

The V and J genes are TRBV3-1 (or the pseudogene TRBV3-2) and TRBJ1-4; possibly TRBD1 for D (6 bases). The CDR3 spans 16 residues. The V end was cut by 0 bases, the J end by 4 bases, with 12 bases between. CDR1 is LGHDT and CDR2 is YNNKEL in the germline V gene (reference sequence). Here the CDR3 reads CASSQDRGQINEKLFF. CDR3 coding DNA: TGTGCCAGCAGCCAAGATCGAGGACAGATTAATGAAAAACTGTTTTTT.